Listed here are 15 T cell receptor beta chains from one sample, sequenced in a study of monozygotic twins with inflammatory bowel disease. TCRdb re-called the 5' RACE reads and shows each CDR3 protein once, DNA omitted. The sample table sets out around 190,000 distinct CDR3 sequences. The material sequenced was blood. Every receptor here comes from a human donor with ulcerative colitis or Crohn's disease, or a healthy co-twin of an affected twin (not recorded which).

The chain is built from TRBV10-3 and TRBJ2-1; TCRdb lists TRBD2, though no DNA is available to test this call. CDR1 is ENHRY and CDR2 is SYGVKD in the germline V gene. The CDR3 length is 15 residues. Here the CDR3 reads CAINPGLAEYNEQFF.

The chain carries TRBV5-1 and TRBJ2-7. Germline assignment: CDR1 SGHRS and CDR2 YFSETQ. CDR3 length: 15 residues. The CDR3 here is CASSRSTEARHEQYF.

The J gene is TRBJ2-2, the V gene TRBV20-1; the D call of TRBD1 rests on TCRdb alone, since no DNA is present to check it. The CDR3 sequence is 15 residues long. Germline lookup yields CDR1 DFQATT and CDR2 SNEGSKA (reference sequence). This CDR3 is CSASNQRGQNGELFF.

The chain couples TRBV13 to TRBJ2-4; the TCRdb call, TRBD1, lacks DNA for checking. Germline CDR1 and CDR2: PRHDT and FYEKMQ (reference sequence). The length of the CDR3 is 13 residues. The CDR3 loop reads CASSQDRGGRQYF.

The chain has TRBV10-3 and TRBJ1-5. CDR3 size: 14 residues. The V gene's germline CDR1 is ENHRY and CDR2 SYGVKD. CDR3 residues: CAISENGQNQPQHF.

The CDR3: CASSSLPTSEAFF. The rearrangement joins TRBV27 to TRBJ1-1. The CDR3 contains 13 residues. Germline assignment: CDR1 MNHEY and CDR2 SMNVEV (reference sequence).

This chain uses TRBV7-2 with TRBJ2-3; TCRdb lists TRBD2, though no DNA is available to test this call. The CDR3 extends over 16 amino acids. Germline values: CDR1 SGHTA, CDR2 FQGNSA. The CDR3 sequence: CASSSGLAGNTDTQYF.

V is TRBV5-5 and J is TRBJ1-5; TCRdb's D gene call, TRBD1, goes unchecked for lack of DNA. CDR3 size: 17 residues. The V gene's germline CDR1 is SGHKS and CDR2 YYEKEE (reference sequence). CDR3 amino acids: CASSLLQGGFSNQPQHF.

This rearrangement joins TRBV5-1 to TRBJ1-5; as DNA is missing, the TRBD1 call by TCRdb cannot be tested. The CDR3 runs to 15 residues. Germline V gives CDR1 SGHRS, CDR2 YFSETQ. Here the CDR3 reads CASSLGGRLNQPQHF.

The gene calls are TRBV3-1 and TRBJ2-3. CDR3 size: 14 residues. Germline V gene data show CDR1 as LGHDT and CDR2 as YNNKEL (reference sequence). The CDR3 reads CASSQVWGTDTQYF.

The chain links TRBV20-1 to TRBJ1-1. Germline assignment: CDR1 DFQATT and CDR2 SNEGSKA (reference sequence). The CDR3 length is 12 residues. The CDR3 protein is CSARFMNTEAFF.

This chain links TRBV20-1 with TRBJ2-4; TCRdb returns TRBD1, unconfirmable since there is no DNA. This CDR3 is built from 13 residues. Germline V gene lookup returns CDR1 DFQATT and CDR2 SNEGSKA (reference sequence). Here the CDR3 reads CSARAGLVRIQYF.

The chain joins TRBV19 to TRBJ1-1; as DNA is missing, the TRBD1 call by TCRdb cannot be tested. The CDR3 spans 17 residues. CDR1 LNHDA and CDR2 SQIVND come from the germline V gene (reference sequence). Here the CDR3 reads CASSIPGQIPMNTEAFF.

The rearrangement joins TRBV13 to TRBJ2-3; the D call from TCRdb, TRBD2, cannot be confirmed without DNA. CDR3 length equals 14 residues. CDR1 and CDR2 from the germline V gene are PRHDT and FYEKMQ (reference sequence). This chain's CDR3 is CASSRSGVRNTQYF.

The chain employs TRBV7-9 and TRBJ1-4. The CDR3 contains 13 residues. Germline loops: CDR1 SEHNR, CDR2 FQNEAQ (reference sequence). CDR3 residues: CASSLGGRRKLFF.